Given below is one T cell receptor beta chain in context. Its target is not known. The J segment lost 8 bases and the V segment lost 3 bases, leaving 8 bases of the junction unmatched. This CDR3 region has 15 residues. The germline CDR1 and CDR2 sequences are MDHEN and SYDVKM. These data come from a study of cytomegalovirus exposure and HLA in healthy donors. Overall study results and limits: About 180 TCR beta chains were listed as cytomegalovirus-associated. Most TCR sequences proved rare, with some public TCRs found in many donors. V- and J-gene trimming of TCR beta was linked (in a later analysis) to a missense DCLRE1C variant. Presence/absence analyses assumed roughly uniform sequencing depth across donors, which may not hold.

The PCR made use of 60 Vbeta and 13 Jbeta primers. Method: immunoSEQ multiplex PCR; TCRdb's copy keeps in-frame clones and lacks some. The sample consists of tens of thousands of clones, 75% of them appearing once. The sample consisted of PBMCs. The TCR comes from a man aged 40-55 years in good health and CMV-seronegative. This chain links TRBV28 with TRBJ2-2; TRBD1 agrees at 8 bases. CDR3 sequence: CASSLVDRANGELFF. In nucleotides, the CDR3 is TGTGCCAGCAGTTTGGTGGACAGGGCTAATGGGGAGCTGTTTTTT. The whole variable domain, filled in from reference TRBV28 and TRBJ2-2, reads DVKVTQSSRYLVKRTGEKVFLECVQDMDHENMFWYRQDPGLGLRLIYFSYDVKMKEKGDIPEGYSVSREKKERFSLILESASTNQTSMYLCASSLVDRANGELFFGEGSRLTVL.